Shown below are 21 T cell receptor beta chains from a single sample sequenced in a study of cytomegalovirus exposure and HLA in healthy donors. The PCR employed 60 Vbeta primers together with 13 Jbeta primers. The repertoire was sequenced with immunoSEQ multiplex PCR; TCRdb's copy has only in-frame clones and lacks some. This sample has about 190,000 clones; roughly 80% occur once, and the top ten carry less than 2.5%. The source material was PBMCs. Receptor source: a woman younger than 45 in good health and CMV-seropositive.

The chain links TRBV4-2 to TRBJ1-1; D is ambiguous. The CDR3 consists of 16 residues. Trimming left V 4 bases short and J 1 base short, with 16 bases between. CDR1 and CDR2 from the germline V gene are LGHNA and YNFKEQ. CDR3 residues: CASSPAGAAENTEAFF. The CDR3 bases are TGTGCCAGCAGCCCCGCTGGCGCGGCGGAGAACACTGAAGCTTTCTTT.

The chain links TRBV28 to TRBJ1-1; the D gene is possibly TRBD1 (6 bases). The V gene's germline CDR1 is MDHEN and CDR2 SYDVKM. The V end was cut by 6 bases, the J end by 3 bases, with 14 bases between. This CDR3 region has 14 residues. CDR3 bases: TGTGCCAGCAGCGAGACAGGACCTTACACTGAAGCTTTCTTT. Protein product: CASSETGPYTEAFF.

This sequence joins TRBV5-1 and TRBJ1-6, with 7 bases aligning to TRBD1. CDR1 and CDR2 (germline): SGHRS, YFSETQ. V was clipped by 4 bases and J by 4 bases; unmatched bases: 8. The length of the CDR3 is 16 residues. CDR3 region: CASSGDGTAYNSPLHF. CDR3 in DNA: TGCGCCAGCAGCGGGGACGGGACAGCTTATAATTCACCCCTCCACTTT.

J is TRBJ1-2 and V is TRBV2, with D uncertain. V was pared by 9 bases and J by 0 bases, with 14 bases between. The CDR3 length is 14 residues. Germline V gene lookup returns CDR1 SNHLY and CDR2 FYNNEI. CDR3 nucleotide sequence: TGTGCCAGTCTGAGACAACCAACTAACTATGGCTACACCTTC. Residues: CASLRQPTNYGYTF.

This clone was recorded only once. The chain uses TRBV5-5 and TRBJ1-5, with TRBD1 as a possible D gene (5 bases). V lost 0 bases to trimming and J lost 4 bases, with 11 bases between them. Looked up from germline, CDR1 is SGHKS and CDR2 is YYEKEE (reference sequence). CDR3 length equals 15 residues. The CDR3 reads CASSLDRGLNQPQHF. Written as DNA, the CDR3 is TGTGCCAGCAGCTTGGATAGGGGACTGAATCAGCCCCAGCATTTT.

The V call is TRBV6-5, the J call TRBJ2-1, with 10 bases identical to TRBD1. The V and J ends lost 7 bases and 6 bases, in that order; junction bases with no gene match: 9. The CDR3 has 15 residues. Germline V CDR1 and CDR2: MNHEY, SVGAGI. CDR3 nucleotides: TGTGCCAGCACCAGGGGGACAGGGGAGGGCAATGAGCAGTTCTTC. Amino acids: CASTRGTGEGNEQFF.

This sequence joins TRBV28 and TRBJ1-2; 9 bases match TRBD1. Losses at the gene ends were 4 bases for V and 6 bases for J; bases not matched to a gene: 3. This CDR3 comprises 13 residues. The V gene's germline CDR1 is MDHEN and CDR2 SYDVKM. The CDR3 spells CASSSGQGDGYTF. CDR3 bases: TGTGCCAGCAGTTCGGGACAGGGAGATGGCTACACCTTC.

This clone was counted once. The chain combines TRBV7-2 with TRBJ2-7; 9 positions match TRBD2. CDR1 and CDR2 (germline): SGHTA, FQGNSA. The CDR3 is 15 amino acids. Trimming removed 2 bases from V and 0 bases from J; junction bases left unmatched: 2. The CDR3 coding sequence is TGTGCCAGCAGCTTACCTAGCGGGGCCTCCTACGAGCAGTACTTC. This encodes CASSLPSGASYEQYF.

V gene TRBV5-1 combines with J gene TRBJ2-3, with 11 bases fitting TRBD2. V dropped 0 bases and J dropped 0; count of bases not matched to a gene: 9. There are 19 residues in the CDR3. The germline CDR1 and CDR2 sequences are SGHRS and YFSETQ. The CDR3 sequence is CASSLAVGTSGRSTDTQYF. CDR3 DNA: TGCGCCAGCAGCTTGGCCGTTGGGACTAGCGGAAGGAGCACAGATACGCAGTATTTT.

This clone appeared a few times. The chain links TRBV23-1 to TRBJ1-1, with TRBD1 matching over 8 bases. TRBV23-1 is an open reading frame whose function is uncertain. The CDR3 length is 14 residues. Trimming removed 0 bases from V and 3 bases from J; junction bases left unmatched: 0. Here the CDR3 reads CASSQSDRDTEAFF. The CDR3 DNA follows: TGCGCCAGCAGTCAATCGGACAGGGACACTGAAGCTTTCTTT.

The CDR3 nucleotides are TGTGCCAGCAGCTTAGAAGCGATTTATAGCAATCAGCCCCAGCATTTT. Translation: CASSLEAIYSNQPQHF. The V and J genes are TRBV7-8 and TRBJ1-5; no definite D call. Germline CDR1 reads SGHVS; CDR2 reads FQNEAQ. V lost 1 base to trimming and J lost 0 bases, with 10 bases between them. The CDR3 has 16 residues.

The chain couples TRBV2 to TRBJ1-1, with TRBD1 matching 10 bases. The CDR3 runs to 16 residues. The trim removed 7 bases at V and 3 bases at J, leaving 11 bases unmatched. Germline CDR1 and CDR2: SNHLY and FYNNEI. CDR3 coding DNA: TGTGCCAGCATGACACCGGGACAGGGGATCCACACTGAAGCTTTCTTT. Translation gives CASMTPGQGIHTEAFF.

The chain is built from TRBV29-1 and TRBJ2-7; D is perhaps TRBD2 (6 bases). The CDR3 spans 13 residues. The V gene lost 5 bases and the J gene lost 3 bases, with 14 bases spanning the gap. CDR1 and CDR2 (germline): SQVTM, ANQGSEA. The CDR3 bases are TGCAGCGTTTCGCGGGGCGGGATCTACGAGCAGTACTTC. Protein sequence: CSVSRGGIYEQYF.

The chain couples TRBV6-6 to TRBJ1-5; D is unresolved. The CDR3 loop spans 13 amino acids. The V and J ends lost 7 bases and 0 bases respectively, with 7 bases between them. Germline lookup yields CDR1 MNHNY and CDR2 SVGAGI (reference sequence). CDR3 region: CASTGGSNQPQHF. CDR3 in DNA: TGTGCCAGCACGGGAGGTAGCAATCAGCCCCAGCATTTT.

The chain couples TRBV30 to TRBJ1-4; D is perhaps TRBD1 (5 bases). The V end was cut by 7 bases, the J end by 3 bases, with 15 bases between. From germline, CDR1 is GTSNPN and CDR2 SVGIG (reference sequence). The CDR3 covers 14 residues. This CDR3 is CASQGSRSNEKLFF. The CDR3 DNA sequence: TGTGCCTCTCAGGGTTCGCGGTCTAATGAAAAACTGTTTTTT.

V is TRBV7-7 and J is TRBJ2-1; the D gene is possibly TRBD2 (5 bases). The V end lost 2 bases, the J end lost 6 bases, and 11 bases lay between the germline ends. The germline CDR1 and CDR2 sequences are SSHAT and FNYEAQ (reference sequence). The CDR3 covers 14 residues. The CDR3 protein is CASSLRGVSNEQFF. Written as DNA, the CDR3 is TGTGCCAGCAGCTTACGGGGAGTAAGCAATGAGCAGTTCTTC.

The chain employs TRBV9 and TRBJ2-1; 9 bases are a match to TRBD2. This CDR3 has 14 amino acids. V dropped 3 bases and J dropped 8; count of bases not matched to a gene: 6. Germline values: CDR1 SGDLS, CDR2 YYNGEE. CDR3 nucleotide sequence: TGTGCCAGCAGCGGGGTAGCGGGGGAGTATGAGCAGTTCTTC. This translates into CASSGVAGEYEQFF.

The rearrangement links TRBV6-5 to TRBJ2-7, with 9 bases matching TRBD1. Trimming at V came to 2 bases and at J to 3 bases, leaving 5 bases not matched to a gene. From germline, CDR1 is MNHEY and CDR2 SVGAGI. The CDR3 runs 15 residues. The CDR3 protein is CASSYRTGVFYEQYF. In nucleotides, the CDR3 is TGTGCCAGCAGTTACAGGACAGGGGTGTTCTACGAGCAGTACTTC.

J is TRBJ2-5 and V is TRBV5-1, with 11 bases that match TRBD2. V shed 0 bases and J 4 bases; nucleotides not matched to a gene: 2. CDR3 size: 15 residues. The germline CDR1 and CDR2 sequences are SGHRS and YFSETQ. CDR3: CASSLAGLAGETQYF. In DNA form, the CDR3 reads TGCGCCAGCAGCTTGGCAGGACTAGCGGGAGAGACCCAGTACTTC.

The chain employs TRBV7-3 and TRBJ2-2, with 11 bases that match TRBD2. The CDR3 is 16 amino acids. CDR1 and CDR2 (germline): SGHTA, FQGTGA. Unmatched junction bases numbered 4, after V lost 6 bases and J lost 1 base. DNA of the CDR3: TGTGCCAGCAGGGGGCTAGCGGGAGGGAACACCGGGGAGCTGTTTTTT. Encoded protein: CASRGLAGGNTGELFF.

This clone was picked up a small number of times. This chain connects TRBV7-2 to TRBJ2-5, with 10 bases aligning to TRBD2. Germline CDR1 SGHTA, CDR2 FQGNSA. CDR3 size: 18 residues. Unmatched junction bases numbered 17, after V lost 5 bases and J lost 5 bases. The CDR3 protein is CASSLSASGGTYGETQYF. Written as DNA, the CDR3 is TGTGCCAGCAGCCTCAGCGCTAGCGGGGGAACATATGGGGAGACCCAGTACTTC.